This is a list of T cell receptor beta chains from one sample in a study of cytomegalovirus exposure and HLA in healthy donors. The protocol was immunoSEQ multiplex PCR, while the TCRdb copy is restricted to in-frame clones and leaves out a portion. The data show 140,000 to 150,000 clones, with over 70% seen just once and around 7.1% held by the top ten. Sequenced: PBMCs. Source of these receptors: a middle-aged woman in good health and CMV-seropositive. Both conserved end residues are part of each CDR3. The D gene is left open where the match is weak. Size tells how often a clone was seen (once, few, many) or the class of an expanded clone, and some rows leave it out.

>TRBJ2-3|TRBD2|NA|TRBV5-1
CASSSTPLTSGGTTSTDTQYF
TGCGCCAGCAGCTCCACGCCCTTGACTAGCGGGGGAACCACTAGCACAGATACGCAGTATTTT
>TRBJ2-7|NA|NA|TRBV28
CASSSSTGEQYF
TGTGCCAGCAGTTCCAGCACAGGCGAGCAGTACTTC
>TRBJ1-1|TRBD1|NA|TRBV18
CASSPTGVGVDAFF
TGTGCCAGCTCACCAACAGGGGTTGGCGTGGATGCTTTCTTT
>TRBJ1-1|NA|few|TRBV30
CAWTPTGDTLPQAFF
TGTGCCTGGACCCCTACCGGGGACACCCTGCCCCAAGCTTTCTTT
>TRBJ2-6|NA|NA|TRBV18
CASSLSPGDGANVLTF
TGTGCCAGCTCCCTCAGCCCGGGGGATGGGGCCAACGTCCTGACTTTC
>TRBJ1-4|TRBD1|NA|TRBV6-1
CASRGQGDEKLFF
TGTGCCAGCAGGGGACAGGGGGATGAAAAACTGTTTTTT
>TRBJ2-1|TRBD2|few|TRBV6-1
CASRVLAGGHNEQFF
TGTGCCAGCAGGGTTCTAGCGGGGGGGCACAATGAGCAGTTCTTC
>TRBJ1-4|NA|NA|TRBV2
CATLPPGAGEKLFF
TGTGCCACCCTACCCCCAGGGGCTGGTGAAAAACTGTTTTTT
>TRBJ1-6|NA|NA|TRBV6-5
CASSYSRAYNSPLHF
TGTGCCAGCAGTTACTCGAGAGCCTATAATTCACCCCTCCACTTT
>TRBJ2-7|NA|once|TRBV12-5
CASRPDYGEQYF
TGTGCTAGTCGGCCAGACTACGGAGAGCAGTACTTC
>TRBJ1-1|NA|few|TRBV6-6
CASSYERWYPTRAFF
TGTGCCAGCAGTTACGAGCGGTGGTACCCGACACGGGCTTTCTTT
>TRBJ2-3|TRBD2|few|TRBV5-1
CASSPPLAGTGTQYF
TGCGCCAGCAGCCCTCCCCTAGCGGGGACCGGTACGCAGTATTTT
>TRBJ2-3|TRBD2|NA|TRBV5-6
CASSLDSGGGTQYF
TGTGCCAGCAGCTTGGATAGCGGCGGGGGTACGCAGTATTTT
>TRBJ2-1|TRBD2|NA|TRBV10-2
CASGRRRGGLNEQFF
TGCGCCAGCGGGCGGAGGCGGGGGGGCCTCAATGAGCAGTTCTTC
>TRBJ2-7|NA|NA|TRBV7-2
CASSATRGPYEQYF
TGTGCCAGCAGCGCAACCAGGGGTCCCTACGAGCAGTACTTC
>TRBJ1-6|TRBD1|NA|TRBV9
CASSVVETGNSPLHF
TGTGCCAGCAGCGTAGTAGAGACAGGGAACTCACCCCTCCACTTT
>TRBJ2-6|TRBD2|NA|TRBV30
CAWKTWGGSTPSGANVLTF
TGTGCCTGGAAAACTTGGGGGGGTTCGACCCCCTCTGGGGCCAACGTCCTGACTTTC
>TRBJ1-5|NA|NA|TRBV2
CASRGASTSNQPQHF
TGTGCCAGCAGAGGGGCAAGTACGAGCAATCAGCCCCAGCATTTT
>TRBJ2-7|TRBD2|NA|TRBV2
CASSELRGTSGYEQYF
TGTGCCAGCAGTGAACTGAGGGGGACTAGCGGCTACGAGCAGTACTTC
>TRBJ2-5|NA|NA|TRBV5-6
CASSLNAGETQYF
TGTGCCAGCAGCTTGAACGCGGGTGAGACCCAGTACTTC
>TRBJ2-7|TRBD1|NA|TRBV18
CASSATPGGGYEQYF
TGTGCCAGCTCCGCAACCCCAGGGGGCGGTTACGAGCAGTACTTC
>TRBJ2-2|TRBD2|NA|TRBV5-1
CASSRGAKTARGGEGGTGELFF
TGCGCCAGCAGCCGAGGGGCCAAGACCGCCCGGGGGGGTGAGGGGGGAACCGGGGAGCTGTTTTTT
>TRBJ1-1|NA|NA|TRBV6-1
CASSILGANTEAFF
TGTGCCAGCAGTATACTAGGAGCGAACACTGAAGCTTTCTTT
>TRBJ2-5|TRBD1|NA|TRBV28
CASSPFPGTGGGETQYF
TGTGCCAGCAGCCCCTTTCCCGGGACAGGGGGCGGGGAGACCCAGTACTTC
>TRBJ2-5|TRBD2|once|TRBV9
CASSVMSNSGGGETQYF
TGTGCCAGCAGCGTAATGTCCAATAGCGGGGGCGGAGAGACCCAGTACTTC
>TRBJ1-1|NA|NA|TRBV5-6
CASSLALEGTMAEAFF
TGTGCCAGCAGCTTGGCCTTGGAGGGGACTATGGCTGAAGCTTTCTTT
>TRBJ1-3|TRBD1|NA|TRBV11-2
CASSFDRAGNTIYF
TGTGCCAGCAGCTTCGACAGGGCTGGAAACACCATATATTTT
>TRBJ1-5|NA|NA|TRBV6-5
CASSLSDGNQPQHF
TGTGCCAGCAGTCTATCCGATGGCAATCAGCCCCAGCATTTT
>TRBJ2-5|NA|NA|TRBV25-1
CASSESGYQETQYF
TGTGCCAGCAGTGAATCCGGGTACCAAGAGACCCAGTACTTC
>TRBJ1-1|TRBD1|NA|TRBV7-9
CSSSWDRGQAFF
TGTTCCAGCAGCTGGGACAGGGGACAGGCTTTCTTT
>TRBJ1-4|NA|NA|TRBV28
CASSPLTNEKLFF
TGTGCCAGCAGCCCCCTGACTAATGAAAAACTGTTTTTT
>TRBJ1-1|NA|NA|TRBV13
CASSLAGGNTEAFF
TGTGCCAGCAGCTTAGCTGGAGGGAACACTGAAGCTTTCTTT
>TRBJ2-6|TRBD1|once|TRBV27
CASSSQGAPGANVLTF
TGTGCCAGCAGTTCGCAGGGGGCTCCTGGGGCCAACGTCCTGACTTTC
>TRBJ1-2|TRBD1|NA|TRBV6-6
CASSFAVQGAVYGYTF
TGTGCCAGCAGTTTCGCCGTACAGGGGGCGGTCTATGGCTACACCTTC
>TRBJ2-2|NA|NA|TRBV11-2
CASSFFLGTGELFF
TGTGCCAGCAGCTTTTTTCTCGGCACCGGGGAGCTGTTTTTT
>TRBJ1-2|TRBD1|NA|TRBV6-1
CASSRQGERHGYTF
TGTGCCAGCAGTCGGCAGGGGGAACGGCATGGCTACACCTTC
>TRBJ1-6|TRBD1|NA|TRBV2
CASRGAGTGNSPLHF
TGTGCCAGCAGGGGAGCCGGGACAGGGAATTCACCCCTCCACTTT
>TRBJ2-1|TRBD2|NA|TRBV19
CASRLIAGGHNEQFF
TGTGCCAGTAGACTTATAGCGGGGGGCCACAATGAGCAGTTCTTC
>TRBJ2-1|TRBD2|NA|TRBV5-3
CARSLRLAGDNEQFF
TGTGCCAGAAGCTTGAGACTAGCGGGGGACAATGAGCAGTTCTTC
>TRBJ2-7|TRBD2|NA|TRBV6-5
CASSPGTSGGREQYF
TGTGCCAGCAGCCCCGGGACTAGCGGGGGGAGGGAGCAGTACTTC
>TRBJ1-6|NA|NA|TRBV2
CASSEDSGDSFNSPLHF
TGTGCCAGCAGTGAAGACTCTGGGGACTCATTCAATTCACCCCTCCACTTT
>TRBJ2-1|TRBD2|NA|TRBV28
CASSRGASGGYEQFF
TGTGCCAGCAGTAGAGGGGCTAGCGGGGGATATGAGCAGTTCTTC